This TCR beta chain was identified in a study of blood T cells in healthy people across ages. The CDR3 runs to 12 residues. Germline lookup yields CDR1 DFQATT and CDR2 SNEGSKA (reference sequence). With 7 bases removed from V and 4 bases from J, the gap between germline ends came to 14 bases. Together with a sample-barcoded 5' primer, a J-beta primer mix was included in a second PCR lasting about 7 to 11 cycles. TCRdb passed the 5' RACE reads through MiXCR, listing each CDR3 protein once. The data contain roughly 2 million distinct CDR3 sequences, around 48% of them singletons. The clonotype was recovered from a woman in her 40s in good health. Source material: blood. The rearrangement links TRBV20-1 to TRBJ2-7; a possible D gene is TRBD2 (7 bases). CDR3 sequence (DNA): TGCAGTGGGTCCGGGGGGCGGTACGAGCAGTACTTC. Translated: CSGSGGRYEQYF.